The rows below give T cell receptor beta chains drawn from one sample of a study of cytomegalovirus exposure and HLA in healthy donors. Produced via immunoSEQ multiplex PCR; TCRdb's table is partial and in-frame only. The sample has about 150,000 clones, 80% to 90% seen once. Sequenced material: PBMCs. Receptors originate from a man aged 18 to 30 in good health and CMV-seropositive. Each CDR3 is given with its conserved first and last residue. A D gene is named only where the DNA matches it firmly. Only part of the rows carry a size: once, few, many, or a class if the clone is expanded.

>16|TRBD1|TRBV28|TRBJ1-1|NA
CASSPYGTGRDTEAFF
TGTGCCAGCAGCCCTTACGGGACAGGGAGGGACACTGAAGCTTTCTTT
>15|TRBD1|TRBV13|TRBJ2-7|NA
CASSLTGTGGYEQYF
TGTGCCAGCAGCCTAACCGGGACAGGGGGTTACGAGCAGTACTTC
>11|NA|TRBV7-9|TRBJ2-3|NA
CASSLVGEEYF
TGTGCCAGCAGCTTAGTGGGGGAGGAGTATTTT
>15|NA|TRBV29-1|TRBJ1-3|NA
CSVTTIQGSGNTIYF
TGCAGCGTCACTACGATACAGGGATCTGGAAACACCATATATTTT
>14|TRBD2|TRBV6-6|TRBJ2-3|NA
CASSLAGGPDTQYF
TGTGCCAGCAGTCTAGCGGGGGGGCCTGATACGCAGTATTTT
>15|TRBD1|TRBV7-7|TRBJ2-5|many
CASSLGRTGRETQYF
TGTGCCAGCAGCTTAGGGCGGACAGGAAGAGAGACCCAGTACTTC
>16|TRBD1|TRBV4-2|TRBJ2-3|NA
CASSPRARGRLDTQYF
TGTGCCAGCAGCCCCCGGGCGAGGGGGCGGTTGGATACGCAGTATTTT
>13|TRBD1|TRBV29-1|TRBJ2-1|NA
CSAYRGTYNEQFF
TGCAGCGCTTACAGGGGAACCTACAATGAGCAGTTCTTC
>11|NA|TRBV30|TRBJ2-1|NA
CAFSFLNEQFF
TGTGCCTTCTCCTTTTTGAATGAGCAGTTCTTC
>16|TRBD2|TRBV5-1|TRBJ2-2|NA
CASSSPGGGFTGELFF
TGCGCCAGCAGCTCCCCAGGCGGGGGATTCACCGGGGAGCTGTTTTTT
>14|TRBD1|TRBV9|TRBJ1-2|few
CASSVAGTDIFATF
TGTGCCAGCAGCGTCGCCGGGACAGATATTTTCGCCACCTTC
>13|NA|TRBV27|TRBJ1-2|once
CASSLSEGSGYTF
TGTGCCAGCAGTTTATCAGAGGGAAGTGGCTACACCTTC
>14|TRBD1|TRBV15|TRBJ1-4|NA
CATSRIQPRDRVFF
TGTGCCACCAGCCGGATTCAGCCCCGGGACAGGGTGTTTTTT
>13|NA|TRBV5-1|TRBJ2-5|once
CASSLAGLGTQYF
TGCGCCAGCAGCTTGGCGGGGTTAGGGACCCAGTACTTC
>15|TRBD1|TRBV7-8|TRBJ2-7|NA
CASSSGAGTGYEQYF
TGTGCCAGCAGCTCCGGAGCCGGGACAGGGTACGAGCAGTACTTC
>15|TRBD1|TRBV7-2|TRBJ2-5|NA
CASSPRRTGKETQYF
TGTGCCAGCAGCCCCCGTCGGACAGGGAAAGAGACCCAGTACTTC
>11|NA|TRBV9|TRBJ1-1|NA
CASEGGTEAFF
TGTGCCAGCGAGGGGGGGACTGAAGCTTTCTTT
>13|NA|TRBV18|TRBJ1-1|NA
CASSFSGNTEAFF
TGTGCCAGCTCCTTTTCAGGGAACACTGAAGCTTTCTTT
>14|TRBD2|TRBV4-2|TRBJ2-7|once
CASSPYGRAHEQYF
TGTGCCAGCAGTCCTTACGGGAGGGCCCACGAGCAGTACTTC
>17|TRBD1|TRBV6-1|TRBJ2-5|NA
CASSGTGGVRVWETQYF
TGTGCCAGCAGTGGAACAGGGGGCGTGCGGGTATGGGAGACCCAGTACTTC
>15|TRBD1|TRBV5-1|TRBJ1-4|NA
CASSLDDRGAEKLFF
TGCGCCAGCAGCTTGGATGACAGGGGGGCTGAAAAACTGTTTTTT
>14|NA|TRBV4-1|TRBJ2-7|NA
CASSQDGSSYEQYF
TGCGCCAGCAGCCAAGATGGGAGCTCCTACGAGCAGTACTTC
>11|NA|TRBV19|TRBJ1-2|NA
CASSNSGGYTF
TGTGCCAGTAGTAATTCGGGTGGCTACACCTTC
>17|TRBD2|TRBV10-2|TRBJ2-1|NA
CASTFVLLAGARSEQFF
TGCGCCAGCACCTTCGTGCTGTTAGCGGGAGCTAGAAGTGAGCAGTTCTTC
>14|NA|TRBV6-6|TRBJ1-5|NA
CASSPRGNNQPQHF
TGTGCCAGCAGCCCCCGGGGGAACAATCAGCCCCAGCATTTT
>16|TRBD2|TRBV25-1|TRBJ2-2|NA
CASSQRASGNTGELFF
TGTGCCAGCAGCCAAAGGGCTAGCGGGAACACCGGGGAGCTGTTTTTT
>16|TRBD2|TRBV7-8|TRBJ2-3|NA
CASSPSGGTSTDTQYF
TGTGCCAGCAGCCCCTCGGGGGGGACTAGCACAGATACGCAGTATTTT
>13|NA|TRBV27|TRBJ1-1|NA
CASSWGPNTEAFF
TGTGCCAGCAGTTGGGGCCCGAACACTGAAGCTTTCTTT
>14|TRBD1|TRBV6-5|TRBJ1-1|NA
CASSPRQGAAEAFF
TGTGCCAGCAGTCCTCGACAGGGGGCTGCTGAAGCTTTCTTT
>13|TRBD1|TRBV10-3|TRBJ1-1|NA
CAISVEGQDEAFF
TGTGCCATCAGTGTTGAGGGACAGGACGAAGCTTTCTTT
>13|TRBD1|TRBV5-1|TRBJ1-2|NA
CASSPDRAWGYTF
TGCGCCAGCAGCCCGGACAGGGCTTGGGGCTACACCTTC
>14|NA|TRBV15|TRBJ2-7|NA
CAVSHTASSYEQYF
TGTGCCGTTTCGCACACGGCTAGCTCCTACGAGCAGTACTTC
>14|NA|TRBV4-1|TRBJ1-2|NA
CASSVTGSNYGYTF
TGCGCCAGCAGCGTTACAGGGAGTAACTATGGCTACACCTTC
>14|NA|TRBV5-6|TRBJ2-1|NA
CASSFPSSGNEQFF
TGTGCCAGCAGCTTTCCGAGTAGCGGCAATGAGCAGTTCTTC
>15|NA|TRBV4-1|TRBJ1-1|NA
CASSQGRVLNTEAFF
TGCGCCAGCAGCCAAGGCCGGGTCTTGAACACTGAAGCTTTCTTT
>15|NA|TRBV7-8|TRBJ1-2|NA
CASSLGRWESYGYTF
TGTGCCAGCAGCCTCGGAAGGTGGGAGTCGTATGGCTACACCTTC
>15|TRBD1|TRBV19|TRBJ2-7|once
CASNKRTGGFHEQYF
TGTGCCAGTAATAAACGGACAGGGGGCTTCCACGAGCAGTACTTC
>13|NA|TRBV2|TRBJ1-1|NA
CASIGGLFTEAFF
TGTGCCAGCATCGGGGGGCTGTTCACTGAAGCTTTCTTT
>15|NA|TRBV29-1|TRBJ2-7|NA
CSVTKGGNRVYEQYF
TGCAGCGTCACAAAAGGGGGTAACAGGGTCTACGAGCAGTACTTC
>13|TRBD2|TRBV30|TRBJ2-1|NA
CAWKLAGSNEQFF
TGTGCCTGGAAACTAGCGGGGTCCAATGAGCAGTTCTTC
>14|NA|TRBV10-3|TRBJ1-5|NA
CAIEQVGGNQPQHF
TGTGCCATCGAACAGGTGGGGGGTAATCAGCCCCAGCATTTT
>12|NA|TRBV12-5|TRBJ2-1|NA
CASGLTKNEQFF
TGTGCTAGTGGTTTGACTAAGAATGAGCAGTTCTTC
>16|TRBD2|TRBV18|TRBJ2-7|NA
CASSESSGSGGYEQYF
TGTGCCAGCTCAGAATCTAGCGGGAGTGGAGGCTACGAGCAGTACTTC
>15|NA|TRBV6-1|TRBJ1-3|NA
CASSQSGPSGNTIYF
TGTGCCAGCAGCCAAAGCGGGCCCTCTGGAAACACCATATATTTT
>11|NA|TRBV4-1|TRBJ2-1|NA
CASSQEGQQFF
TGCGCCAGCAGCCAGGAGGGGCAGCAGTTCTTC
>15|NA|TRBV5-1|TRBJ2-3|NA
CASSLGSVSTDTQYF
TGCGCCAGCAGCTTGGGTTCGGTTAGCACAGATACGCAGTATTTT
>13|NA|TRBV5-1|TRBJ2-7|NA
CASSPRPSYEQYF
TGCGCCAGCAGCCCTAGGCCATCCTACGAGCAGTACTTC
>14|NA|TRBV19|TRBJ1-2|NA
CASSLHGRSYGYTF
TGTGCCAGTAGTTTACACGGAAGGAGTTATGGCTACACCTTC
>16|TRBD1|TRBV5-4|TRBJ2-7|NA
CASSLGGDRGLYEQYF
TGTGCCAGCAGCTTGGGGGGAGACAGGGGGTTATACGAGCAGTACTTC
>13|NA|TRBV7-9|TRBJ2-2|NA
CASSPGTTGELFF
TGTGCCAGCAGCCCCGGGACTACCGGGGAGCTGTTTTTT
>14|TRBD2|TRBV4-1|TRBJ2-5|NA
CASSQTPGTSGQYF
TGCGCCAGCAGCCAGACTCCCGGGACTAGCGGGCAGTACTTC
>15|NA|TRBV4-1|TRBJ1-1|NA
CASSFQQGMNTEAFF
TGCGCCAGCAGCTTCCAACAGGGTATGAACACTGAAGCTTTCTTT
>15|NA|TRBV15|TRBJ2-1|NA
CATSREGPRRDEQFF
TGTGCCACCAGCAGAGAAGGCCCTCGGAGGGATGAGCAGTTCTTC
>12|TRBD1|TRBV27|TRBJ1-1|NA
CASRMTGSEAFF
TGTGCCAGCAGAATGACAGGGAGTGAAGCTTTCTTT
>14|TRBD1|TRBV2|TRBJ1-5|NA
CASSRQGSNQPQHF
TGTGCCAGCAGCAGACAGGGGAGCAATCAGCCCCAGCATTTT